The 7 T cell receptor beta chains listed next were all sequenced from one sample in a study of blood T cell repertoires in COVID-19 (dated by TCRdb to about 2020). The library was obtained by the immunoSEQ multiplex PCR assay. What TCRdb holds here is the immuneACCESS table cut down to in-frame rearrangements. Part of the clones is not present; checked against another copy, under half of the missing clones reflect an unresolved V gene, and the others are unexplained. The sample table contains about 270,000 clones; only one count was recorded for 85% to 90% of them. The ten largest clonotypes hold about an eighth of the sample. Sequenced: peripheral blood. The origin of the receptors is a human donor in a cohort sampled during active COVID-19.

The chain uses TRBV2 and TRBJ2-2; the D gene is possibly TRBD1 (6 bases). CDR3 length equals 13 residues. Germline CDR1 and CDR2: SNHLY and FYNNEI. The V end was cut by 6 bases, the J end by 7 bases, with 12 bases between. Written as DNA, the CDR3 is TGTGCCAGCAGGGGGACAATGATCGGGGAGCTGTTTTTT. This codes for CASRGTMIGELFF.

This sequence joins TRBV18 and TRBJ1-4; D perhaps matches TRBD1 (5 bases). Germline V lookup: CDR1 KGHSH, CDR2 LQKENI. Trimming shortened V by 3 bases and J by 8 bases, and 16 bases separated the two germline ends. The CDR3 totals 15 residues. The CDR3 DNA is TGTGCCAGCTCACCCTCGGCAGGGTTTAAAGAAAAACTGTTTTTT. Translating it yields CASSPSAGFKEKLFF. Full variable domain (remainder filled in from reference TRBV18 and TRBJ1-4): NAGVMQNPRHLVRRRGQEARLRCSPMKGHSHVYWYRQLPEEGLKFMVYLQKENIIDESGMPKERFSAEFPKEGPSILRIQQVVRGDSAAYFCASSPSAGFKEKLFFGSGTQLSVL.

The V gene is TRBV18, the J gene TRBJ1-1; 7 bases map to TRBD1. The CDR3 has 14 amino acids. V dropped 3 bases and J dropped 4; count of bases not matched to a gene: 5. Germline V gene data show CDR1 as KGHSH and CDR2 as LQKENI. In nucleotides, the CDR3 is TGTGCCAGCTCACCGACAGGGAGGACCACTGAAGCTTTCTTT. Translation: CASSPTGRTTEAFF.

The chain recombines TRBV5-4 with TRBJ2-1, with TRBD2 matching 7 bases. The CDR3 sequence is 16 residues long. The V segment lost 3 bases and the J segment 0 bases; nucleotides outside the gene matches: 6. Germline V gives CDR1 SGHNT, CDR2 YYREEE (reference sequence). The CDR3, as DNA: TGTGCCAGCAGCTCCTCTAGCGGACGCTCCTACAATGAGCAGTTCTTC. Its protein is CASSSSSGRSYNEQFF. Based on the CDR3 plus reference TRBV5-4 and TRBJ2-1, the full variable domain is ETGVTQSPTHLIKTRGQQVTLRCSSQSGHNTVSWYQQALGQGPQFIFQYYREEENGRGNFPPRFSGLQFPNYSSELNVNALELDDSALYLCASSSSSGRSYNEQFFGPGTRLTVL.

This rearrangement joins TRBV19 to TRBJ2-7; the D gene is possibly TRBD2 (7 bases). The CDR3 has 15 residues. In germline, CDR1 is LNHDA, CDR2 SQIVND (reference sequence). V dropped 3 bases and J dropped 2 bases, with 14 bases sitting between them. The chain's CDR3 is CASSISGGPTYEQYF. The CDR3 DNA follows: TGTGCCAGTAGTATCTCCGGGGGGCCGACCTACGAGCAGTACTTC.

This clone showed up just once. The chain has TRBV14 and TRBJ2-6; weak D call: TRBD1 (6 bases). The V end lost 4 bases, the J end lost 2 bases, and 9 bases lay between the germline ends. The CDR3 consists of 15 residues. The germline V gene has CDR1 SGHDN and CDR2 FVKESK. This CDR3 reads CASSLGGTGANVLTF. In nucleotides, the CDR3 is TGTGCCAGCAGCCTAGGGGGTACTGGGGCCAACGTCCTGACTTTC.

The chain links TRBV5-1 to TRBJ1-2, with D possibly TRBD1 on 6 matching bases. V was trimmed by 8 bases and J by 6 bases, leaving 20 bases between them. From germline, CDR1 is SGHRS and CDR2 YFSETQ. The CDR3 has 14 residues. As DNA, the CDR3 is TGCGCCAGTGGGGGCAGGGGAATTATGGATGGCTACACCTTC. The encoded protein is CASGGRGIMDGYTF.